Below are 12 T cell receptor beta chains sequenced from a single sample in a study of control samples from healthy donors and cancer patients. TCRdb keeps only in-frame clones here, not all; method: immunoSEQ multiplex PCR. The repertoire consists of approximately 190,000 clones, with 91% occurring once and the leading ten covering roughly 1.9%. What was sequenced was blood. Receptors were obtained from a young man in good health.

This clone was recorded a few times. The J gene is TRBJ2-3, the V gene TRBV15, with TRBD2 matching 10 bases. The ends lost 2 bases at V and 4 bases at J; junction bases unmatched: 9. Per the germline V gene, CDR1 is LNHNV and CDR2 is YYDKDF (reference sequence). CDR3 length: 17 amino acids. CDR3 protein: CATSRKSGGAWADTQYF. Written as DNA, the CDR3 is TGTGCCACCAGCAGAAAAAGCGGGGGGGCCTGGGCAGATACGCAGTATTTT.

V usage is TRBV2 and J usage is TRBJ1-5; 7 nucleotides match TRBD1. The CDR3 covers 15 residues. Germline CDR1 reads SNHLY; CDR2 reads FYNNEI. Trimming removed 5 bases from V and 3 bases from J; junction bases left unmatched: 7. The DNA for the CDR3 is TGTGCCAGCAGTTACCAGGGGGGGCCCAATCAGCCCCAGCATTTT. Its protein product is CASSYQGGPNQPQHF.

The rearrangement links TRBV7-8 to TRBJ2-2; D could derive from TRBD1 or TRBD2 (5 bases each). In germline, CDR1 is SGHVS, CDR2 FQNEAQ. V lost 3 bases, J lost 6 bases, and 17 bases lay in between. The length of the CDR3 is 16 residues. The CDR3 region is CASSLLDSWDPGELFF. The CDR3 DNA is TGTGCCAGCAGCTTGCTCGACAGTTGGGACCCCGGGGAGCTGTTTTTT.

CDR3 bases: TGCGCCAGCAGTGCGACTAGCGGGGGTTTCTATGAGCAGTTCTTC. Amino acid sequence: CASSATSGGFYEQFF. This chain uses TRBV10-1 with TRBJ2-1; 12 bases map to TRBD2. V trimming: 4 bases; J trimming: 8 bases; junction bases outside the gene matches: 6. Germline V gene data show CDR1 as WNHNN and CDR2 as SYGVQD (reference sequence). The CDR3 length is 15 residues.

CDR3 sequence reads: CATSREPPPWITDRIYGYTF. For the CDR3, the DNA is TGTGCCACCAGCAGAGAACCCCCCCCTTGGATAACGGATAGGATCTATGGCTACACCTTC. This chain connects TRBV15 to TRBJ1-2; D is uncertain. Trimming removed 0 bases from V and 4 bases from J, with 27 bases in between. Germline-derived CDR1 and CDR2 are LNHNV and YYDKDF (reference sequence). The CDR3 contains 20 residues.

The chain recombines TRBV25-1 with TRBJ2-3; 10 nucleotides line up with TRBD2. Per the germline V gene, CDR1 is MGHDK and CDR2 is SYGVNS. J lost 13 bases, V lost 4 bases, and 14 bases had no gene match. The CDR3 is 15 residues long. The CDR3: CASSGHTVRTSGKYF. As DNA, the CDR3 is TGTGCCAGCAGTGGCCATACGGTCAGAACTAGCGGGAAGTATTTT.

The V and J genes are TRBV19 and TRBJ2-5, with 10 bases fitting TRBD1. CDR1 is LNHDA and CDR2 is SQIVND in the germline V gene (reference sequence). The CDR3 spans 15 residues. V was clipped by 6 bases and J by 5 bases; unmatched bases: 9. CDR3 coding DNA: TGTGCCAGTAGCGCTGGACAGGGGGGTAGGGAGACCCAGTACTTC. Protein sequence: CASSAGQGGRETQYF. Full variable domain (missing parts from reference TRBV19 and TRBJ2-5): DGGITQSPKYLFRKEGQNVTLSCEQNLNHDAMYWYRQDPGQGLRLIYYSQIVNDFQKGDIAEGYSVSREKKESFPLTVTSAQKNPTAFYLCASSAGQGGRETQYFGPGTRLLVL.

The CDR3 bases are TGCGCCAGCAGCCCATCCACCGGGACAGGGGGTACTGGAAACACCATATATTTT. The encoded protein is CASSPSTGTGGTGNTIYF. V and J are TRBV5-1 and TRBJ1-3; 11 bases line up with TRBD1. V was pared by 4 bases and J by 2 bases, with 11 bases of the junction left unmatched. Germline V lookup: CDR1 SGHRS, CDR2 YFSETQ. CDR3 length: 18 residues.

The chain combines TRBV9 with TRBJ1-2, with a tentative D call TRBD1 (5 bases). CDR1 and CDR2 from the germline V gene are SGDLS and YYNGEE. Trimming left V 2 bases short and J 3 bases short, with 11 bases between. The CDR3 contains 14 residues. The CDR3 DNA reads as TGTGCCAGCAGCGTTGATGACAGCTACTATGGCTACACCTTC. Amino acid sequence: CASSVDDSYYGYTF.

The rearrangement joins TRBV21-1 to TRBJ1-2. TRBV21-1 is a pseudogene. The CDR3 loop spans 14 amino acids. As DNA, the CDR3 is TGTGCCAGCAGTTCTCCCTGCCGGGGTTCTGGCTACACCTTC. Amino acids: CASSSPCRGSGYTF.

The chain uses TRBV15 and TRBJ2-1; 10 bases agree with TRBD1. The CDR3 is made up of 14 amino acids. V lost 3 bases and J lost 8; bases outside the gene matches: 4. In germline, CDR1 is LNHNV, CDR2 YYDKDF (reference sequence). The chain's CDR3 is CATSRGQGRDEQFF. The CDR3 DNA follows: TGTGCCACCAGCAGGGGACAGGGGCGCGATGAGCAGTTCTTC. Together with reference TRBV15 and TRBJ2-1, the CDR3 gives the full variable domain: DAMVIQNPRYQVTQFGKPVTLSCSQTLNHNVMYWYQQKSSQAPKLLFHYYDKDFNNEADTPDNFQSRRPNTSFCFLDIRSPGLGDTAMYLCATSRGQGRDEQFFGPGTRLTVL.

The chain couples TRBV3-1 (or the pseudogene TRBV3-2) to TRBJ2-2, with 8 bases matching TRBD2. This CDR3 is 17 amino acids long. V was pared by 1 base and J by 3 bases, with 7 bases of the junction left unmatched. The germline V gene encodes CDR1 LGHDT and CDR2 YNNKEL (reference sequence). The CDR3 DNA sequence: TGTGCCAGCAGCCAAGCTATAAGCGGGGGTTACACCGGGGAGCTGTTTTTT. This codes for CASSQAISGGYTGELFF.